This paragraph reports one T cell receptor (beta chain). The sample holds other DNA sequences that translate to the same CDR3. The sample is drawn from a study of shared clonotypes between healthy human individuals. V dropped 6 bases and J dropped 3 bases, with 6 bases sitting between them. The CDR3 is 11 amino acids. Germline values: CDR1 MDHEN, CDR2 SYDVKM. Sorted-subset replicate PCRs used 200 ng of genomic DNA. This amount corresponded to 30,000 to 35,000 T cell genomes. Assay: immunoSEQ multiplex PCR; the TCRdb copy retains only in-frame clones and omits some. The sample carries millions of clones, 85% to 95% recorded once.

The sample was naive CD4+ T cells sorted from blood. The subset was: CD45RA+ positively selected. The clonotype was recovered from a man between 18 and 29 years old in good health. The chain uses TRBV28 and TRBJ2-7; D uncertain. CDR3 coding DNA: TGTGCCAGCAGGGGTAACTACGAGCAGTACTTC. Its protein is CASRGNYEQYF.